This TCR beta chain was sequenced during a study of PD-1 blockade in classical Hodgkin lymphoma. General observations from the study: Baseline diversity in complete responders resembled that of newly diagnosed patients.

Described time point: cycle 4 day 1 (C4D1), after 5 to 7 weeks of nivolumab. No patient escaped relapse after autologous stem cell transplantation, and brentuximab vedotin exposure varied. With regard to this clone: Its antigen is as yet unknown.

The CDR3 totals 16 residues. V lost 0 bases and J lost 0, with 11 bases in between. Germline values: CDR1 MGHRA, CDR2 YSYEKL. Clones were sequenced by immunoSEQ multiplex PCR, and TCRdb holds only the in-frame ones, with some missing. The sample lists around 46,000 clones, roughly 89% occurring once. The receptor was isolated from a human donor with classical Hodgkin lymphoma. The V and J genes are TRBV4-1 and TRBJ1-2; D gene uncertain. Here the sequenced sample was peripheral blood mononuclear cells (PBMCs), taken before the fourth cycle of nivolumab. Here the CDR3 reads CASSQDKGAPNYGYTF. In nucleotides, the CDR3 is TGCGCCAGCAGCCAAGATAAAGGAGCGCCTAACTATGGCTACACCTTC.